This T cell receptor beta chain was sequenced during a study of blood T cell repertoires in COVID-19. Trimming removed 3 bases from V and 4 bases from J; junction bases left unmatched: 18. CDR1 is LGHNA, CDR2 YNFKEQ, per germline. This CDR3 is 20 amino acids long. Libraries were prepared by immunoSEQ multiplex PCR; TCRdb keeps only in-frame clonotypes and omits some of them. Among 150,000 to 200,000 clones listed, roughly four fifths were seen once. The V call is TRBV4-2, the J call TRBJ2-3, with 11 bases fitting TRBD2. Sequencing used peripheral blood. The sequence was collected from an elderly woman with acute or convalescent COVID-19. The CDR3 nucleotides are TGTGCCAGCAGCCAGAACCTAGCGGGGGGTCGAAACTTAATCCCAGATACGCAGTATTTT. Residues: CASSQNLAGGRNLIPDTQYF.